The rows below give T cell receptor beta chains drawn from one sample of a study of breast tumors, draining lymph nodes, adjacent tissues. TCRdb reanalysed the multiplex PCR reads using MiXCR and keeps one entry per CDR3 protein. The sample carries 84,000 or so distinct CDR3 sequences, over 25% recorded once. The source material was axillary lymph node tissue. Every receptor here comes from a female donor with breast cancer. Some clones in this sample may be carry-over from other donors' samples. Both conserved end residues are part of each CDR3. The D gene is left open where the match is weak. Clone size, where shown, is once, few, many, or a class for clones that have expanded.

NA TRBJ2-3 TRBV7-9 NA TGTGCCGGCAGCCCCGGACACAGCACAGGTACGCAGTATTTT CAGSPGHSTGTQYF
many TRBJ2-7 TRBV10-3 TRBD1 TGTGCCATCAGTGGAGGGGGCGATTCGACGCGGGAGCAGTACTTC CAISGGGDSTREQYF
many TRBJ1-5 TRBV6-4 NA TGTGCCAGCAGTGAACAGAGCAATCAGCCCCAGCATTTT CASSEQSNQPQHF
once TRBJ2-1 TRBV29-1 NA TGCAGCTCTAGAAGGTTCGATGAGCAGTTCTTC CSSRRFDEQFF
many TRBJ2-5 TRBV28 NA TGTGCCAGCAGTTCGTTTGACGGGGGAGAGACCCAGTACTTC CASSSFDGGETQYF
many TRBJ2-7 TRBV7-6 TRBD2 TGTGCCAGCAGCTTAGGGACTAGCGGGACCTACGAGCAGTACTTC CASSLGTSGTYEQYF
many TRBJ2-1 TRBV7-2 NA TGTGCCAGCAAAAATAGGGGGCGGACTAGCAGCAATGAGCAGTTCTTC CASKNRGRTSSNEQFF
many TRBJ2-4 TRBV19 NA TGTGCCAGTAGTATGGGGGAGCGGGCGGCCAAAAACATTCAGTACTTC CASSMGERAAKNIQYF
many TRBJ1-5 TRBV20-1 NA TGCAGTGCTAGGTCAAAAACTAATCAGCCCCAGCATTTT CSARSKTNQPQHF
NA TRBJ2-7 TRBV11-2 TRBD1 TGTGCCAGCAGCTCGGGGCAGGGGGCTACCTACGAGCAGTACTTC CASSSGQGATYEQYF
NA TRBJ1-2 TRBV5-1 NA TGCGCCAGCAGCTTCTTATGTGCTAACTATGGCTACACCTTC CASSFLCANYGYTF
many TRBJ1-2 TRBV19 TRBD1 TGTGCCAGTAGGACATCGATCGGGGGGACAGCCAACTATGGCTACACCTTC CASRTSIGGTANYGYTF
many TRBJ2-3 TRBV2 NA TGTGCCAGCAGCGCGATCCCGGATACGCAGTATTTT CASSAIPDTQYF
many TRBJ2-3 TRBV6-2/TRBV6-3 TRBD1 TGTGCCAGCAGTAAACAGGGGTCCACGCAGTATTTT CASSKQGSTQYF
many TRBJ2-1 TRBV5-1 TRBD1 TGCGCCAGCAGCCCACTTGAGACAGGGGGCGAGCAGTTCTTC CASSPLETGGEQFF
many TRBJ2-7 TRBV18 NA TGTGCCAGCTCACCACCGATTAGCGGACCCTACGAGCAGTACTTC CASSPPISGPYEQYF
NA TRBJ2-7 TRBV7-2 TRBD2 TGTGCCAGCAGCTTAACCCTAGCGGGAGGGCCTGGGCGATCCTACGAGCAGTACTTC CASSLTLAGGPGRSYEQYF
many TRBJ2-3 TRBV5-1 NA TGCGCCAGCAGCTGGGGACTCACGTCCACAGATACGCAGTATTTT CASSWGLTSTDTQYF
many TRBJ2-7 TRBV7-2 NA TGTGCCAGCAGCTTAACCCCAACTAGGACTTACTACGAGCAGTACTTC CASSLTPTRTYYEQYF
few TRBJ1-1 TRBV6-2/TRBV6-3 NA TGTGCCAGCAGTCACCCACCCCAGACCATGAACACTGAAGCTTTCTTT CASSHPPQTMNTEAFF
many TRBJ2-3 TRBV19 NA TGTGCCAGTAGTATTGCGGATACGCAGTATTTT CASSIADTQYF
NA TRBJ2-1 TRBV7-9 TRBD2 TGTGCCGGCCGCTCGACTAGCTTGGGCTACAATGAGCAGTTCTTC CAGRSTSLGYNEQFF